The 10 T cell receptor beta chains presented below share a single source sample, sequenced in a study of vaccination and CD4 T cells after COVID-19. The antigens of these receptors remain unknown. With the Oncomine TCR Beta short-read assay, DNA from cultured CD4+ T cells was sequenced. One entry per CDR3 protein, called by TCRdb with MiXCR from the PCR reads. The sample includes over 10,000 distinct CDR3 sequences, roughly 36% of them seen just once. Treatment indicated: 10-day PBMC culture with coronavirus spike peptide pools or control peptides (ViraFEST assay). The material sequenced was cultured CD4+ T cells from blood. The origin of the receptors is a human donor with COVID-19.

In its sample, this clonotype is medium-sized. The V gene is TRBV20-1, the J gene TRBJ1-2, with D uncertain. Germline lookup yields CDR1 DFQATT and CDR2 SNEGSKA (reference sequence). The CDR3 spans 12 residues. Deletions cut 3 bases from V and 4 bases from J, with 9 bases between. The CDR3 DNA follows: TGCAGTGCTAGTGCAGGAATCTATGGCTACACCTTC. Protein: CSASAGIYGYTF.

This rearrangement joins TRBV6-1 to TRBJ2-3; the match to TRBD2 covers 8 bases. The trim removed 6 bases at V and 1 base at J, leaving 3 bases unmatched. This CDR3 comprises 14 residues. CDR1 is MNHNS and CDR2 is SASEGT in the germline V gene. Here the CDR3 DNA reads TGTGCCAGCAGCGCGACTAGCGGCACAGATACGCAGTATTTT. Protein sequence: CASSATSGTDTQYF.

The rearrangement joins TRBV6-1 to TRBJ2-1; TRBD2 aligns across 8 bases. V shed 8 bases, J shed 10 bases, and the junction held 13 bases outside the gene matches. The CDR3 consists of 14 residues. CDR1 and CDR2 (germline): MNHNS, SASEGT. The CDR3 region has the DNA TGTGCCAGCGAGGGGCGGGGGGCCGGGAACGAGCAGTTCTTC. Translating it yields CASEGRGAGNEQFF.

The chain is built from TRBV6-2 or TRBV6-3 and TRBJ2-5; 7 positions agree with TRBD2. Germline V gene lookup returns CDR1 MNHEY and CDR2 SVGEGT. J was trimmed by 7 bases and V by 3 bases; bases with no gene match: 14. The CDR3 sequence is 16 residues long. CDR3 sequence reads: CASSYSAGLLSGTQYF. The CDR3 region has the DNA TGTGCCAGCAGTTATTCAGCGGGGCTTTTGTCCGGGACCCAGTACTTC.

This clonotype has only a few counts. The CDR3 loop reads CASSTSGIKGYGYTF. The DNA of the CDR3 is TGTGCCAGTTCGACTTCAGGTATTAAAGGCTATGGCTACACCTTC. This sequence joins TRBV19 and TRBJ1-2; D uncertain. The V and J ends lost 8 bases and 4 bases respectively, with 20 bases between them. Germline assignment: CDR1 LNHDA and CDR2 SQIVND (reference sequence). The CDR3 extends over 15 amino acids. The full variable domain, rest sourced from reference TRBV19 and TRBJ1-2, is DGGITQSPKYLFRKEGQNVTLSCEQNLNHDAMYWYRQDPGQGLRLIYYSQIVNDFQKGDIAEGYSVSREKKESFPLTVTSAQKNPTAFYLCASSTSGIKGYGYTFGSGTRLTVV.

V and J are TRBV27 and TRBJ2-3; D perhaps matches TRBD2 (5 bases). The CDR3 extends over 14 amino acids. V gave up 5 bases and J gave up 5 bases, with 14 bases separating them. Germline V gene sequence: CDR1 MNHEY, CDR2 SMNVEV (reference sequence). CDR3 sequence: CASSLEGRVDTQYF. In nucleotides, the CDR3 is TGTGCCAGCAGTCTCGAGGGCCGTGTAGATACGCAGTATTTT.

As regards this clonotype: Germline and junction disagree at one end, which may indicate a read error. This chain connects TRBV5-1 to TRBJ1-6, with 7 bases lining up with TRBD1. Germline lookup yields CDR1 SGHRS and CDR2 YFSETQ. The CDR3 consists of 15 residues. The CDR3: CASSSGQAYSSPLHF. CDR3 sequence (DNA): TGCGCCAGCAGCTCAGGACAGGCCTATAGTTCACCCCTCCACTTT.

CDR3 in DNA: TGTGCCATCAGTGAGTCTGGAGGGACCGGGGAGCTGTTTTTT. This codes for CAISESGGTGELFF. The genes are TRBV10-3 and TRBJ2-2; perhaps TRBD2 as D (6 bases). Trimming stripped 0 bases from V and 5 bases from J, with 7 bases between. Germline CDR1 reads ENHRY; CDR2 reads SYGVKD. The CDR3 is made up of 14 amino acids.

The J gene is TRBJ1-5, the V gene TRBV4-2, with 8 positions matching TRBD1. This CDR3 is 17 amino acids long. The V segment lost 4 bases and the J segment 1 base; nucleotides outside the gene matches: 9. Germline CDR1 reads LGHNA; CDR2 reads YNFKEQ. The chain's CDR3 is CASSPVGTGGSNQPQHF. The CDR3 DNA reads TGTGCCAGCAGCCCAGTTGGCACAGGGGGGAGCAATCAGCCCCAGCATTTT.

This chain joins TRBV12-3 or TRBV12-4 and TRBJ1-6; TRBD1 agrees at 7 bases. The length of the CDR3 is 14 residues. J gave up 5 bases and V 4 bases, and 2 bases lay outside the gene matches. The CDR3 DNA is TGTGCCAGCAGTTGGACAGGCGATAATTCACCCCTCCACTTT. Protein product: CASSWTGDNSPLHF.